Below, 6 T cell receptor beta chains from the same sample are listed, as sequenced in a study of glioma-infiltrating T cells. Amplification of TCR alpha and beta CDR3 regions from RNA used iRepertoire nested multiplex PCR. TCRdb reprocessed the multiplex PCR reads with MiXCR, giving one entry per CDR3 protein. Among roughly 190,000 distinct CDR3 sequences, about 32% were seen once, and the ten largest hold around 20%. The material sequenced was glioma tissue, nonneoplastic brain tissue, or PBMCs (not recorded which). Receptors were obtained from a human donor with low-grade glioma or glioblastoma, undergoing nonglioma brain surgery, or in good health (not recorded which).

There are many counts of this clonotype. The J gene is TRBJ1-1, the V gene TRBV12-3 or TRBV12-4; D is undetermined. This CDR3 spans 16 amino acids. V lost 2 bases to trimming and J lost 0 bases, with 13 bases between them. This CDR3 is CASSLRVRQLNTEAFF. The CDR3 nucleotides read TGTGCCAGCAGTTTAAGGGTGCGGCAGCTGAACACTGAAGCTTTCTTT.

As regards this clonotype: One junction end disagrees with the germline gene, perhaps due to a read error. The chain combines TRBV6-4 with TRBJ2-7; the match to TRBD2 covers 10 bases. Germline-derived CDR1 and CDR2 are MRHNA and SNTAGT. The CDR3 spans 16 residues. The CDR3 coding sequence is TGTGCCGGCAGACATATGGGGGGACTAGCGTCCTACGAGCAGTACTTC. Protein product: CAGRHMGGLASYEQYF.

This clonotype was seen at least ten times. This chain connects TRBV10-3 to TRBJ2-3, with TRBD2 matching over 9 bases. Germline-derived CDR1 and CDR2 are ENHRY and SYGVKD. The CDR3 is 16 amino acids. The V gene end was trimmed by 6 bases and the J gene end by 1 base; junction bases not matched to a gene: 8. For the CDR3, the DNA is TGTGCCATCAGACCGACTATAGCGGGAGGCACAGATACGCAGTATTTT. This translates into CAIRPTIAGGTDTQYF.

Only a few counts were recorded for this clonotype. The genes are TRBV5-4 and TRBJ2-3; no definite D call. The CDR3 length is 15 residues. V dropped 1 base and J dropped 5 bases, with 14 bases sitting between them. CDR1 and CDR2 from the germline V gene are SGHNT and YYREEE (reference sequence). CDR3 in amino acids: CASSLPPPVVDTQYF. The CDR3 nucleotides are TGTGCCAGCAGCTTGCCGCCTCCGGTCGTAGATACGCAGTATTTT.

In the case of this clonotype: This may be a read error, as it is one base from a much larger clone. As DNA, the CDR3 is TGTGCCAGCAGTTTTCTAGCGGGAGCGTTTGATGGGCAGTTCTTC. Translation: CASSFLAGAFDGQFF. V usage is TRBV7-3 and J usage is TRBJ2-1; the match to TRBD2 covers 10 bases. With 6 bases clipped from V and 12 bases from J, the junction kept 14 bases outside the gene matches. The CDR3 covers 15 residues. Per the germline V gene, CDR1 is SGHTA and CDR2 is FQGTGA.

With respect to this clonotype: This may arise from a read error, as a much more abundant clone is one base away. The chain employs TRBV4-3 and TRBJ1-2; a possible D gene is TRBD1 (6 bases). CDR1 and CDR2 from the germline V gene are LGHNA and YSLEER. This CDR3 spans 16 amino acids. CDR3 bases: TGCGCCTGCAGCCAGGTCGGACAGTTGGCCGGCTATGGCTACACCTTC. Translation: CACSQVGQLAGYGYTF.